These T cell receptor beta chains were read from a single sample in a study of T-cell memory formation after mild COVID-19. TCRdb analysed the 5' RACE reads with MiXCR anew, one entry per CDR3 protein. The top ten clones hold about 8.4% of a sample with about 560,000 distinct CDR3 sequences, roughly 20% of them seen once. Sequenced input: PBMCs or a T cell subset sorted from them (not recorded which). These receptors were collected from an adult woman who had mild COVID-19 (a few samples of this study predate the infection). Cell type and time point are not known. The CDR3 runs from the conserved cysteine through the conserved F or W. A D gene is named only where the DNA matches it firmly. Clone size is not always given. Where it is, it says once, few, many or a class for expanded clones.

v_call: TRBV3-1
clone_size: few
d_call: .
j_call: TRBJ1-5
cdr3_aa: CASSQDAQGRQPQHF
cdr3_nt: TGTGCCAGCAGCCAAGATGCACAGGGCAGACAGCCCCAGCATTTT

v_call: TRBV5-1
clone_size: .
d_call: .
j_call: TRBJ1-2
cdr3_aa: CASSLTLGYGYTF
cdr3_nt: TGCGCCAGCAGCTTGACTCTCGGCTATGGCTACACCTTC

v_call: TRBV11-3
clone_size: few
d_call: .
j_call: TRBJ2-1
cdr3_aa: CASSLLRGRLNEQFF
cdr3_nt: TGTGCCAGCAGCTTATTGCGGGGAAGGCTCAATGAGCAGTTCTTC

v_call: TRBV12-3/TRBV12-4
clone_size: few
d_call: TRBD2
j_call: TRBJ2-4
cdr3_aa: CASSATAGAKNIQYF
cdr3_nt: TGTGCCAGCAGTGCGACAGCGGGGGCCAAAAACATTCAGTACTTC

v_call: TRBV5-1
clone_size: few
d_call: .
j_call: TRBJ2-1
cdr3_aa: CASSWARQGGSYNEQFF
cdr3_nt: TGCGCCAGCAGCTGGGCCCGACAGGGAGGATCCTACAATGAGCAGTTCTTC

v_call: TRBV5-4
clone_size: .
d_call: TRBD2
j_call: TRBJ2-3
cdr3_aa: CASSLTSGGAHTQYF
cdr3_nt: TGTGCCAGCAGCTTGACTAGCGGGGGGGCGCATACGCAGTATTTT

v_call: TRBV11-3
clone_size: .
d_call: .
j_call: TRBJ2-1
cdr3_aa: CASDRGGKTNEQFF
cdr3_nt: TGTGCCAGCGATAGGGGAGGTAAGACGAATGAGCAGTTCTTC

v_call: TRBV5-1
clone_size: .
d_call: TRBD1
j_call: TRBJ2-7
cdr3_aa: CASSPPAGTGSYEQYF
cdr3_nt: TGCGCCAGCAGCCCCCCCGCCGGGACAGGGTCCTACGAGCAGTACTTC

v_call: TRBV6-6
clone_size: once
d_call: .
j_call: TRBJ2-2
cdr3_aa: CASRLTRGSTGELFF
cdr3_nt: TGTGCCAGCAGACTGACCAGGGGCAGCACCGGGGAGCTGTTTTTT

v_call: TRBV12-3/TRBV12-4
clone_size: few
d_call: TRBD2
j_call: TRBJ2-7
cdr3_aa: CASSLTSGGLSSYEQYF
cdr3_nt: TGTGCCAGCAGCTTGACTAGCGGGGGTTTAAGCTCCTACGAGCAGTACTTC

v_call: TRBV5-6
clone_size: .
d_call: .
j_call: TRBJ2-3
cdr3_aa: CASSSDTWKGTQYF
cdr3_nt: TGTGCCAGCAGCTCCGACACGTGGAAGGGTACGCAGTATTTT

v_call: TRBV7-9
clone_size: .
d_call: TRBD2
j_call: TRBJ2-5
cdr3_aa: CASIDGLAQETQYF
cdr3_nt: TGTGCCAGCATCGACGGACTAGCTCAAGAGACCCAGTACTTC

v_call: TRBV4-1
clone_size: few
d_call: .
j_call: TRBJ1-2
cdr3_aa: CASSPSGGSNYGYTF
cdr3_nt: TGCGCCAGCAGCCCCAGTGGGGGTTCTAACTATGGCTACACCTTC

v_call: TRBV29-1
clone_size: .
d_call: .
j_call: TRBJ2-5
cdr3_aa: CSVQPMETQYF
cdr3_nt: TGCAGCGTCCAACCTATGGAGACCCAGTACTTC

v_call: TRBV12-3/TRBV12-4
clone_size: few
d_call: .
j_call: TRBJ2-7
cdr3_aa: CASSFGGARGNEQYF
cdr3_nt: TGTGCCAGCAGTTTTGGGGGGGCACGAGGGAACGAGCAGTACTTC

v_call: TRBV6-5
clone_size: few
d_call: .
j_call: TRBJ2-5
cdr3_aa: CASNPPMGETQYF
cdr3_nt: TGTGCCAGCAACCCACCTATGGGGGAGACCCAGTACTTC

v_call: TRBV29-1
clone_size: .
d_call: .
j_call: TRBJ2-7
cdr3_aa: CSVETGISYEQYF
cdr3_nt: TGCAGCGTTGAAACGGGAATCTCCTACGAGCAGTACTTC

v_call: TRBV29-1
clone_size: few
d_call: TRBD2
j_call: TRBJ2-7
cdr3_aa: CSVTGLAGSYEQYF
cdr3_nt: TGCAGCGTGACCGGACTAGCGGGTTCCTACGAGCAGTACTTC

v_call: TRBV12-3/TRBV12-4
clone_size: few
d_call: .
j_call: TRBJ2-2
cdr3_aa: CASSPQAERGGELFF
cdr3_nt: TGTGCCAGCAGTCCCCAGGCTGAAAGGGGCGGGGAGCTGTTTTTT

v_call: TRBV24-1
clone_size: .
d_call: TRBD1
j_call: TRBJ1-5
cdr3_aa: CATSDLRGQGNQPQHF
cdr3_nt: TGTGCCACCAGTGATTTGAGGGGGCAGGGCAATCAGCCCCAGCATTTT

v_call: TRBV11-2
clone_size: many
d_call: TRBD1
j_call: TRBJ2-3
cdr3_aa: CASSTGTGDTDTQYF
cdr3_nt: TGTGCCAGCAGCACCGGGACAGGGGACACAGATACGCAGTATTTT

v_call: TRBV6-2/TRBV6-3
clone_size: .
d_call: .
j_call: TRBJ1-1
cdr3_aa: CASSYWNTEAFF
cdr3_nt: TGTGCCAGCAGTTACTGGAACACTGAAGCTTTCTTT

v_call: TRBV3-1
clone_size: few
d_call: .
j_call: TRBJ1-2
cdr3_aa: CASSQDSFNYGYTF
cdr3_nt: TGTGCCAGCAGCCAAGACAGCTTCAACTATGGCTACACCTTC

v_call: TRBV7-9
clone_size: few
d_call: TRBD1
j_call: TRBJ2-3
cdr3_aa: CASSSTGVTDTQYF
cdr3_nt: TGTGCCAGCAGCTCGACAGGGGTGACAGATACGCAGTATTTT

v_call: TRBV6-2/TRBV6-3
clone_size: many
d_call: .
j_call: TRBJ1-1
cdr3_aa: CASSRQGSRTEAFF
cdr3_nt: TGTGCCAGCAGTCGGCAGGGCTCCCGCACTGAAGCTTTCTTT

v_call: TRBV9
clone_size: .
d_call: TRBD1
j_call: TRBJ1-2
cdr3_aa: CASSGYGQGIYGYTF
cdr3_nt: TGTGCCAGCAGCGGGTACGGACAGGGGATCTATGGCTACACCTTC

v_call: TRBV7-2
clone_size: .
d_call: .
j_call: TRBJ2-1
cdr3_aa: CASSLGLTISYNEQFF
cdr3_nt: TGTGCCAGCAGCTTAGGACTAACCATCTCCTACAATGAGCAGTTCTTC

v_call: TRBV7-2
clone_size: many
d_call: TRBD2
j_call: TRBJ2-1
cdr3_aa: CASSKGLAGGGPSYNEQFF
cdr3_nt: TGTGCCAGCAGCAAGGGACTAGCGGGAGGTGGGCCCTCCTACAATGAGCAGTTCTTC

v_call: TRBV6-5
clone_size: few
d_call: .
j_call: TRBJ1-2
cdr3_aa: CASRALGHMLAGRANYGYTF
cdr3_nt: TGTGCCAGCAGAGCATTGGGACATATGCTCGCGGGTCGGGCTAACTATGGCTACACCTTC

v_call: TRBV12-3/TRBV12-4
clone_size: .
d_call: .
j_call: TRBJ1-3
cdr3_aa: CASSFHGAGNTIYF
cdr3_nt: TGTGCCAGCAGTTTTCACGGGGCGGGAAACACCATATATTTT

v_call: TRBV6-6
clone_size: few
d_call: TRBD1
j_call: TRBJ1-2
cdr3_aa: CASRARGWLQGPINYGYTF
cdr3_nt: TGTGCCAGCAGGGCCAGGGGGTGGCTACAGGGCCCCATTAACTATGGCTACACCTTC

v_call: TRBV28
clone_size: .
d_call: TRBD1
j_call: TRBJ2-1
cdr3_aa: CASTKDGTGAYNEQFF
cdr3_nt: TGTGCCAGCACCAAAGACGGGACAGGGGCCTACAATGAGCAGTTCTTC

v_call: TRBV3-1
clone_size: .
d_call: .
j_call: TRBJ2-7
cdr3_aa: CASSHGEGSYEQYF
cdr3_nt: TGTGCCAGCAGCCATGGAGAGGGGAGCTACGAGCAGTACTTC

v_call: TRBV27
clone_size: few
d_call: .
j_call: TRBJ2-7
cdr3_aa: CASSPIGFPKDYEQYF
cdr3_nt: TGTGCCAGCAGCCCTATCGGGTTCCCTAAGGATTACGAGCAGTACTTC

v_call: TRBV6-2/TRBV6-3
clone_size: few
d_call: .
j_call: TRBJ2-7
cdr3_aa: CASSYSARVNYEQYF
cdr3_nt: TGTGCCAGCAGTTACTCGGCCAGGGTGAACTACGAGCAGTACTTC

v_call: TRBV21-1
clone_size: .
d_call: .
j_call: TRBJ2-2
cdr3_aa: CASSAENRDGHTGELFF
cdr3_nt: TGTGCCAGCAGCGCAGAGAACCGGGACGGGCACACCGGGGAGCTGTTTTTT

v_call: TRBV11-2
clone_size: many
d_call: .
j_call: TRBJ2-7
cdr3_aa: CASIPPDRSYEQYF
cdr3_nt: TGTGCCAGCATCCCTCCAGACAGGTCCTACGAGCAGTACTTC

v_call: TRBV4-1
clone_size: .
d_call: .
j_call: TRBJ1-2
cdr3_aa: CASSPMGELNYGYTF
cdr3_nt: TGCGCCAGCAGCCCGATGGGGGAGCTTAACTATGGCTACACCTTC

v_call: TRBV3-1
clone_size: .
d_call: .
j_call: TRBJ1-4
cdr3_aa: CASSQTFRGAGEKLFF
cdr3_nt: TGTGCCAGCAGCCAAACCTTCAGGGGCGCAGGTGAAAAACTGTTTTTT

v_call: TRBV4-3
clone_size: few
d_call: TRBD2
j_call: TRBJ2-1
cdr3_aa: CASSHRPGTSGLGDEQFF
cdr3_nt: TGCGCCAGCAGCCACCGTCCCGGGACTAGCGGCCTAGGGGATGAGCAGTTCTTC

v_call: TRBV5-1
clone_size: .
d_call: .
j_call: TRBJ2-7
cdr3_aa: CASSFRDGTYEQYF
cdr3_nt: TGCGCCAGCAGCTTCCGGGACGGAACCTACGAGCAGTACTTC

v_call: TRBV7-9
clone_size: few
d_call: .
j_call: TRBJ2-3
cdr3_aa: CASSLAFGDHRSDTQYF
cdr3_nt: TGTGCCAGCAGCTTAGCGTTTGGGGACCACCGGTCTGATACGCAGTATTTT

v_call: TRBV12-3/TRBV12-4
clone_size: .
d_call: TRBD2
j_call: TRBJ2-1
cdr3_aa: CASDKRLAGVNNEQFF
cdr3_nt: TGTGCCAGCGACAAAAGGCTAGCGGGGGTTAACAATGAGCAGTTCTTC

v_call: TRBV4-2
clone_size: .
d_call: TRBD2
j_call: TRBJ2-1
cdr3_aa: CASRSRAGGVAEQFF
cdr3_nt: TGTGCCAGCAGGAGTAGGGCGGGAGGGGTCGCTGAGCAGTTCTTC

v_call: TRBV12-3/TRBV12-4
clone_size: few
d_call: TRBD2
j_call: TRBJ2-7
cdr3_aa: CASSQWGEALAGVYEQYF
cdr3_nt: TGTGCCAGCAGTCAGTGGGGAGAGGCTCTAGCGGGGGTCTACGAGCAGTACTTC

v_call: TRBV5-4
clone_size: .
d_call: .
j_call: TRBJ2-3
cdr3_aa: CASSPNRQWADTQYF
cdr3_nt: TGTGCCAGCAGCCCAAACAGGCAGTGGGCAGATACGCAGTATTTT

v_call: TRBV3-1
clone_size: few
d_call: TRBD1
j_call: TRBJ1-1
cdr3_aa: CASSQGQGKAFF
cdr3_nt: TGTGCCAGCAGCCAAGGACAGGGGAAAGCTTTCTTT

v_call: TRBV21-1
clone_size: few
d_call: .
j_call: TRBJ2-1
cdr3_aa: CASSRVAGEIF
cdr3_nt: TGTGCCAGCAGCAGGGTAGCGGGAGAGATCTTC

v_call: TRBV13
clone_size: .
d_call: .
j_call: TRBJ2-1
cdr3_aa: CASSWTLSSYNEQFF
cdr3_nt: TGTGCCAGCAGCTGGACATTGAGCTCCTACAATGAGCAGTTCTTC